Given below is one T cell receptor (beta chain) in context. The sample belongs to a study of response to subunit inactivated influenza vaccine. A single record per CDR3 protein comes from TCRdb applying MiXCR to the RT-PCR reads. The table lists around 530,000 distinct CDR3 sequences, about an eighth of them singletons. This CDR3 has 15 amino acids. Germline V CDR1 and CDR2: SGHTA, FQGNSA. The germline V and J ends were trimmed by 1 base and 2 bases, with 10 bases remaining between them. Sequences were derived from PBMCs from blood, sampled on the day of vaccination. This TCR was recovered from a man aged 50 or older who received an inactivated influenza vaccine. J is TRBJ2-3 and V is TRBV7-2; a possible D gene is TRBD2 (5 bases). For the CDR3, the DNA is TGTGCCAGCAGCTTAGGGGGAGCTTTCACAGATACGCAGTATTTT. It specifies CASSLGGAFTDTQYF.